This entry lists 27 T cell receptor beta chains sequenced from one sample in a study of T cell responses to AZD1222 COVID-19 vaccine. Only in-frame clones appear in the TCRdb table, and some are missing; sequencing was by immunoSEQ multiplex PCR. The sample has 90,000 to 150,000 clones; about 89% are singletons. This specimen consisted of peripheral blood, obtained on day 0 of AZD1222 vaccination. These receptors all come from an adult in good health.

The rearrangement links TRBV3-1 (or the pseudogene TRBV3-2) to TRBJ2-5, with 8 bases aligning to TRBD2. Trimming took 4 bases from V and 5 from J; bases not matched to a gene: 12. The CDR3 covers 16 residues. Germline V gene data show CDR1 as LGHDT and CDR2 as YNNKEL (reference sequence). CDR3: CASSPPRVAGLETQYF. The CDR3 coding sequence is TGTGCCAGCAGCCCCCCGAGGGTAGCGGGGTTGGAGACCCAGTACTTC.

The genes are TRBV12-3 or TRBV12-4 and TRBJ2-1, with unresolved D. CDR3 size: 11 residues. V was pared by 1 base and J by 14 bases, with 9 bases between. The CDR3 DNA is TGTGCCAGCAGTTTAGGCCAAAACGAGTTCTTC. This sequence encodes CASSLGQNEFF.

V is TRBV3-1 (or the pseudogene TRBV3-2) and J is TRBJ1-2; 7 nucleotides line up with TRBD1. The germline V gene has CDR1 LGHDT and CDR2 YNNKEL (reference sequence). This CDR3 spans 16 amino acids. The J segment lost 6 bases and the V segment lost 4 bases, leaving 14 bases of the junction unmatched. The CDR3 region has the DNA TGTGCCAGCAGCCCTCGGGAGATACAGGGGATAAATGGCTACACCTTC. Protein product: CASSPREIQGINGYTF.

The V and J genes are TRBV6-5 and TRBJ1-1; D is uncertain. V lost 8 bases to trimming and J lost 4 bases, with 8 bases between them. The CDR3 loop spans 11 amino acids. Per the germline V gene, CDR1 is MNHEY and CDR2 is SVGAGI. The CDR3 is CASGRSTEAFF. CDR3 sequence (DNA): TGTGCCAGCGGTAGGTCCACTGAAGCTTTCTTT.

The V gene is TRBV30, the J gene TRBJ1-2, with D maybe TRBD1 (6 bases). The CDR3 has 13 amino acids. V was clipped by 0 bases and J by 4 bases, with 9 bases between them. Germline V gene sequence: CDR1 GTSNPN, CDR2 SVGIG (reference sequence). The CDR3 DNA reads TGTGCCTGGAGTGTAAAACAGGGCTATGGCTACACCTTC. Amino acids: CAWSVKQGYGYTF.

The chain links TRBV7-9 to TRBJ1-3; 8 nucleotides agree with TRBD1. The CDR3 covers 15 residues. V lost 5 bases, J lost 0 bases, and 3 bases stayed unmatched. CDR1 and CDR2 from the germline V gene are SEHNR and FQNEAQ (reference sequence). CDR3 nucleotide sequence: TGTGCCAGCAGCCCCAGGGGGCTCTCTGGAAACACCATATATTTT. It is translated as CASSPRGLSGNTIYF.

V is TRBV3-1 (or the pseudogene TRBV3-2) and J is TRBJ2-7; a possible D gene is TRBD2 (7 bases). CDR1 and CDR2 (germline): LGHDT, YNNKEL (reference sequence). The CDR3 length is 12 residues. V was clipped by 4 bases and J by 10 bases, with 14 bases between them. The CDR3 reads CASSLQGGGQYF. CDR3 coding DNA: TGTGCCAGCAGCCTTCAGGGAGGGGGACAGTACTTC.

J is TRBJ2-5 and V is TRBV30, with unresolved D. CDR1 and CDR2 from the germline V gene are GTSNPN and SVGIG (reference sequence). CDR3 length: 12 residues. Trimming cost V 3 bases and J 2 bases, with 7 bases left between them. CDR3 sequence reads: CAWREFQETQYF. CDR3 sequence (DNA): TGTGCCTGGAGAGAGTTTCAAGAGACCCAGTACTTC.

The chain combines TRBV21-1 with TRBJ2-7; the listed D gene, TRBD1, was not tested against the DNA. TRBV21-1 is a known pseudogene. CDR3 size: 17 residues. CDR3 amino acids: CASSKSGGGDRGYEQYF. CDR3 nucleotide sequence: TGTGCCAGCAGCAAAAGCGGGGGAGGGGACAGGGGATACGAGCAGTACTTC.

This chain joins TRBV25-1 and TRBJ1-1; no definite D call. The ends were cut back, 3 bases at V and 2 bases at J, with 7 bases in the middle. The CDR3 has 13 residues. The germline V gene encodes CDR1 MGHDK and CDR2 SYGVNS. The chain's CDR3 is CASSDSGNTEAFF. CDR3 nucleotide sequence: TGTGCCAGCAGTGATAGTGGTAACACTGAAGCTTTCTTT. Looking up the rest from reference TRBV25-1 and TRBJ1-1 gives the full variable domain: EADIYQTPRYLVIGTGKKITLECSQTMGHDKMYWYQQDPGMELHLIHYSYGVNSTEKGDLSSESTVSRIRTEHFPLTLESARPSHTSQYLCASSDSGNTEAFFGQGTRLTVV.

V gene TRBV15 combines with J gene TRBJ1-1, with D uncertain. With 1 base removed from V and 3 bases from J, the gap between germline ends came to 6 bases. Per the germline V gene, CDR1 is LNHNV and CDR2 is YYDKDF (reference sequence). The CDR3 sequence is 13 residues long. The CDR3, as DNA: TGTGCCACCAGCAGAGGGCAGGACACTGAAGCTTTCTTT. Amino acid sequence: CATSRGQDTEAFF.

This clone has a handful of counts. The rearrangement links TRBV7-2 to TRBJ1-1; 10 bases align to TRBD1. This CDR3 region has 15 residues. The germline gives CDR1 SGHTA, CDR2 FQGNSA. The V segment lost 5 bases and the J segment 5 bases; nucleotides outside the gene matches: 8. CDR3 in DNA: TGTGCCAGCAGCAAACGGACAGGGGGTAGTACTGAAGCTTTCTTT. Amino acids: CASSKRTGGSTEAFF.

CDR3 nucleotides: TGTGCCAGCAGCCAAGCAGGGGCCCCATTCGGGCAGTACTTC. This sequence encodes CASSQAGAPFGQYF. The chain couples TRBV14 to TRBJ2-7; D is possibly TRBD1 (6 bases). Looked up from germline, CDR1 is SGHDN and CDR2 is FVKESK. V was trimmed by 1 base and J by 9 bases, leaving 16 bases between them. This CDR3 has 14 residues.

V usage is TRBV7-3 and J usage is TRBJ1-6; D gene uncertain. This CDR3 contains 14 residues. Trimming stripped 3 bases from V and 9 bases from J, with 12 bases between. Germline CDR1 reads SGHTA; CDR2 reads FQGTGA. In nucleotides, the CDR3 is TGTGCCAGCAGCTTTACGAGTCGGAGTTCACCCCTCCACTTT. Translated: CASSFTSRSSPLHF.

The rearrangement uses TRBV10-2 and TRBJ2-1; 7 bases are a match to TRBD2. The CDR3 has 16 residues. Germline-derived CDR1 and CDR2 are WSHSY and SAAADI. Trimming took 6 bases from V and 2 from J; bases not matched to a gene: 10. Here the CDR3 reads CASSAQWAGAYNEQFF. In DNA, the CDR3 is TGCGCCAGCAGCGCACAATGGGCGGGAGCCTACAATGAGCAGTTCTTC.

The CDR3 here is CASSFRPQNEQFF. The CDR3 bases are TGTGCCAGCAGTTTTAGACCGCAGAATGAGCAGTTCTTC. The chain joins TRBV27 to TRBJ2-1, with no clear D. With 3 bases removed from V and 7 bases from J, the gap between germline ends came to 10 bases. Germline lookup yields CDR1 MNHEY and CDR2 SMNVEV (reference sequence). The CDR3 consists of 13 residues.

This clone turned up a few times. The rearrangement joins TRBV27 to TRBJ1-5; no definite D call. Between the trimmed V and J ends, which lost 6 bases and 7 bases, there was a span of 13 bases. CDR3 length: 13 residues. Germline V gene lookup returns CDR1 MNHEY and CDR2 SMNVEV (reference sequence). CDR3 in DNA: TGTGCCAGCAGCCTGGGCTATAACCAGCCCCAGCATTTT. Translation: CASSLGYNQPQHF.

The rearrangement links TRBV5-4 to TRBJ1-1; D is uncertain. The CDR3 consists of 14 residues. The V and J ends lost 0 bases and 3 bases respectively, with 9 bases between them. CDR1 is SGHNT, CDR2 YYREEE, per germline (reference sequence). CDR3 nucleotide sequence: TGTGCCAGCAGCTTGGGACTCAGCTACACTGAAGCTTTCTTT. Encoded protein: CASSLGLSYTEAFF. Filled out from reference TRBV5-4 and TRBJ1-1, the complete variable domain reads ETGVTQSPTHLIKTRGQQVTLRCSSQSGHNTVSWYQQALGQGPQFIFQYYREEENGRGNFPPRFSGLQFPNYSSELNVNALELDDSALYLCASSLGLSYTEAFFGQGTRLTVV.

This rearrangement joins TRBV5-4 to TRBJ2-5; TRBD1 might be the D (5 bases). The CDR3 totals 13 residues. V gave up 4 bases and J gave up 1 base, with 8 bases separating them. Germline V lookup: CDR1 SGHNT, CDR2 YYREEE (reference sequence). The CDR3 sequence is CASSAGFQETQYF. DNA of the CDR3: TGTGCCAGCAGCGCAGGGTTCCAAGAGACCCAGTACTTC.

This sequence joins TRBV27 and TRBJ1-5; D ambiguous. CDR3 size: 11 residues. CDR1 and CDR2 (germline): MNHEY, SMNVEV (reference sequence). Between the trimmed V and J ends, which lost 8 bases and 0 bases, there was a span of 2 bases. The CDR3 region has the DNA TGTGCCAGCCGTAGCAATCAGCCCCAGCATTTT. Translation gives CASRSNQPQHF.

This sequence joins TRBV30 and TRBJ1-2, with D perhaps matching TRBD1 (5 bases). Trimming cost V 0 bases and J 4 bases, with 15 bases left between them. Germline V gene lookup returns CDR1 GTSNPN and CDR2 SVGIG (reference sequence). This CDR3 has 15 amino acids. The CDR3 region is CAWSVRGRVSYGYTF. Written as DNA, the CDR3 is TGTGCCTGGAGTGTACGGGGCAGGGTGTCCTATGGCTACACCTTC.

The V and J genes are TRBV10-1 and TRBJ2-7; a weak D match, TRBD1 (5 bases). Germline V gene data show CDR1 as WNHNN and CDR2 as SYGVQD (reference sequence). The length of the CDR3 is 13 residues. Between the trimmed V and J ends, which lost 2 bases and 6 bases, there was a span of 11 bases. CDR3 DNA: TGCGCCAGCAGTGAGCTAAGAAGGGGCGAGCAGTACTTC. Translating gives CASSELRRGEQYF.

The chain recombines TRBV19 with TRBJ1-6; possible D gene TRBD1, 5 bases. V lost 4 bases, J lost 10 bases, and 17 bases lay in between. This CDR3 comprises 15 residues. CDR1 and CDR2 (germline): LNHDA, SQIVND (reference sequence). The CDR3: CASSTTWGSRSPLHF. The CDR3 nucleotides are TGTGCCAGTAGTACCACCTGGGGCTCCCGGTCACCCCTCCACTTT.

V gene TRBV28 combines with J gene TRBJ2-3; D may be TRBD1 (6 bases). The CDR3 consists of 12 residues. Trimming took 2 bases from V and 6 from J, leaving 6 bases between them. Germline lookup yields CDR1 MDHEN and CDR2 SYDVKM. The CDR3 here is CASSLQGDTQYF. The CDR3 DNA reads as TGTGCCAGCAGTTTACAGGGGGATACGCAGTATTTT.

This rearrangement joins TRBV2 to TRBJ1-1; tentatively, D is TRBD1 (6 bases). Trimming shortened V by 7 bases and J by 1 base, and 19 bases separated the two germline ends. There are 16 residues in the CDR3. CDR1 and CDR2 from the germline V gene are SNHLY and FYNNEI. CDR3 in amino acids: CASIQGTVSPNTEAFF. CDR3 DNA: TGTGCCAGCATACAGGGTACCGTTTCGCCGAACACTGAAGCTTTCTTT.

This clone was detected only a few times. CDR3 nucleotide sequence: TGCGCCAGCAGTCAATCGGACAGGGCGAACACTGAAGCTTTCTTT. Protein product: CASSQSDRANTEAFF. The rearrangement joins TRBV23-1 to TRBJ1-1; 8 bases match TRBD1. TRBV23-1 is noted as an ORF with a role that remains uncertain. With V trimmed by 0 bases and J by 1 base, 1 base remained unmatched. CDR3 size: 15 residues.

The CDR3 nucleotides read TGTGCCAGCTCACCGAGACCGGTCAGTAGTATGGACGAGCAGTACTTC. Translated, it gives CASSPRPVSSMDEQYF. The chain carries TRBV18 and TRBJ2-7; D gene uncertain. This CDR3 spans 16 amino acids. Germline V lookup: CDR1 KGHSH, CDR2 LQKENI. V lost 3 bases and J 5 bases, leaving 20 bases between the germline ends.